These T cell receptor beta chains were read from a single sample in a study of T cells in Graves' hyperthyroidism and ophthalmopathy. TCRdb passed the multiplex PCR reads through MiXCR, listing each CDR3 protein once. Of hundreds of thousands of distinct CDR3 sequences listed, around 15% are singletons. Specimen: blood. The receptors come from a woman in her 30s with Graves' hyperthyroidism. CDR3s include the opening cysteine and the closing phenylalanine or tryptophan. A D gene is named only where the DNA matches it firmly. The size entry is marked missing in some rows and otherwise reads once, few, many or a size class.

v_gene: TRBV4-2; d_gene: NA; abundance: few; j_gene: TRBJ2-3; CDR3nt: TGTGCCAGCAGCCAAGTAACACAGCTTACAGATACGCAGTATTTT; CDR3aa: CASSQVTQLTDTQYF
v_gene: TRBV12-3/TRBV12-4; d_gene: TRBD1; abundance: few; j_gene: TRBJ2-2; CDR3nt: TGTGCCAGCAGTCTCCTACAGGGGTCCGGGGAGCTGTTTTTT; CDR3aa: CASSLLQGSGELFF
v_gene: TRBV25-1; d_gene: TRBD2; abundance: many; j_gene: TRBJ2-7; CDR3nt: TGTGCCAGCAGTGATCGAATGGGGACTAGCGACTACGAGCAGTACTTC; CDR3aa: CASSDRMGTSDYEQYF
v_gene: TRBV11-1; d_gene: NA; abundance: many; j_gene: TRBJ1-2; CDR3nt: TGTGCCAGCAGCTTAAACGTGGGACAAAACTATGGCTACACCTTC; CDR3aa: CASSLNVGQNYGYTF
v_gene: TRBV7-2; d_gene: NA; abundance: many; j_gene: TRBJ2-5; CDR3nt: TGTGCCAGCAGCTTATCGATCCAGACAACGCAAGAGACCCAGTACTTC; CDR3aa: CASSLSIQTTQETQYF
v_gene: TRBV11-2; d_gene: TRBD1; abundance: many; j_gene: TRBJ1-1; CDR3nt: TGTGCCAGCAGCCCCCGGACAGGGGGCGACACTGAAGCTTTCTTT; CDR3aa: CASSPRTGGDTEAFF
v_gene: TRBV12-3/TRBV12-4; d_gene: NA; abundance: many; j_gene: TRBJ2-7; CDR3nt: TGTGCCAGCAGTCGCCCCGGGACGGGATACTACGAGCAGTACTTC; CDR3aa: CASSRPGTGYYEQYF
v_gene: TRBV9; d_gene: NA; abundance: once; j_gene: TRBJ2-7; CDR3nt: TGTGCCAGCAGCGTAGGGCGGGGAGTCTACTACGAGCAGTACTTC; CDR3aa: CASSVGRGVYYEQYF
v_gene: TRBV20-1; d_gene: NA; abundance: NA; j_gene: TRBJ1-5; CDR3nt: TGCAGTGCTAGACAGGGGAGCAATCAGCCCCAGCATTTT; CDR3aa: CSARQGSNQPQHF
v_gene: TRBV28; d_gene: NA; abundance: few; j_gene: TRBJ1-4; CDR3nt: TGTGCCAGCAGTTTAGCGGCAGGACCTAATGAAAAACTGTTTTTT; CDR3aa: CASSLAAGPNEKLFF
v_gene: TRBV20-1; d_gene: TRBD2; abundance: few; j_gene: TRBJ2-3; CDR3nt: TGCAGTGCTACTAGCGGGAGGGCAGCAGATACGCAGTATTTT; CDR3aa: CSATSGRAADTQYF
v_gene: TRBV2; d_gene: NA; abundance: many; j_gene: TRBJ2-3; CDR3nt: TGTGCCAGCAGTGGGGAGCGTGGGACAGATACGCAGTATTTT; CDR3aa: CASSGERGTDTQYF
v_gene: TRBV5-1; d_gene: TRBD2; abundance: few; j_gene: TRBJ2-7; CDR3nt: TGCGCCAGCAGCCCCTCTACTAGCGGGTACGAGCAGTACTTC; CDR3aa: CASSPSTSGYEQYF
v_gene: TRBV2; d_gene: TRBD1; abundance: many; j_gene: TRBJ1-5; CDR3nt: TGTGCCAGCAGTGAAGCCGGGACAGGGGTTCATCAGCCCCAGCATTTT; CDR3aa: CASSEAGTGVHQPQHF
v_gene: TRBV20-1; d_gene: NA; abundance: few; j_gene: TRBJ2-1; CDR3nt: TGCAGCACCCTTAATAGCGTTGAGCAGTTCTTC; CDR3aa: CSTLNSVEQFF
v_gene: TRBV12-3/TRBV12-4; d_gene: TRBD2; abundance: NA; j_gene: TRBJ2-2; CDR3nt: TGTGCCAGCAGCCGTAGCGGGAGGAATACCGGGGAGCTGTTTTTT; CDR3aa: CASSRSGRNTGELFF
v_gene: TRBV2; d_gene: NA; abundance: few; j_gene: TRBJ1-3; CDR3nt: TGTGCCAGCAGACCTGGGCGGACCGGAAACACCATATATTTT; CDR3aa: CASRPGRTGNTIYF
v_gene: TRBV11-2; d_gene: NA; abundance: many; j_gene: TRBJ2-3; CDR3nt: TGTGCCAGCAGCTCAGGACGGAAGACTTATAGCACAGATACGCAGTATTTT; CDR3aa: CASSSGRKTYSTDTQYF
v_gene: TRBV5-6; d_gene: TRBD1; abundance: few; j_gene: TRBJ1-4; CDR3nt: TGTGCCAGCAGCTCTAACAGGGGACTAAATGAAAAACTGTTTTTT; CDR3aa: CASSSNRGLNEKLFF
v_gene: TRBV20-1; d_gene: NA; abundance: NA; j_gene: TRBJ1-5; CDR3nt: TGCAGTGCCAGATCAGGGTTAAGCAATCAGCCCCAGCATTTT; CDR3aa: CSARSGLSNQPQHF
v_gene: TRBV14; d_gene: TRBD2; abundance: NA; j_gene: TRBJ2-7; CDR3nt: TGTGCCAGCAGCCAGACTAGCGGGAGGGCCTCGGGAGAGCAGTACTTC; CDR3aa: CASSQTSGRASGEQYF
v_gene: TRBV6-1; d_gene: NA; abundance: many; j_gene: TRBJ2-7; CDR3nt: TGTGCCAGCAGGATAGCGGACTACTACGAGCAGTACTTC; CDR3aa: CASRIADYYEQYF
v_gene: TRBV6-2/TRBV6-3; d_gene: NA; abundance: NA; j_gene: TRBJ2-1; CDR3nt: TGTGCCAGCGCCTGGACTTATTCTCCCTACGAGCAGTTCTTC; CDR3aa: CASAWTYSPYEQFF
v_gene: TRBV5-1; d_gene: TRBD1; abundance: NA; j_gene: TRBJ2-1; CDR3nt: TGCGCCAGCAGCTTTGGGTCGTCACCCGGGACAGGGGTAGGAGGATTACAGTTCTTC; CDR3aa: CASSFGSSPGTGVGGLQFF
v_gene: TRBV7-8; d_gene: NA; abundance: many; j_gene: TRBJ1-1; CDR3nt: TGTGCCAGCAGCTTAGTAAGTTACAGGGAAGCTTTCTTT; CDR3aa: CASSLVSYREAFF
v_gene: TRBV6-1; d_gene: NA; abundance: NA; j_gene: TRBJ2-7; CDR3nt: TGTGCCAGCAGCCCTCGCGGGGAGACCTACGAGCAGTACTTC; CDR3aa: CASSPRGETYEQYF
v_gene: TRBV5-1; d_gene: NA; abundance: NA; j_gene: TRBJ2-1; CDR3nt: TGCGCCAGCAGTGGGGAGCTCGCCCAAGTGAACCAGCGACGGGGCAATGAGCAGTTCTTC; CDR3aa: CASSGELAQVNQRRGNEQFF
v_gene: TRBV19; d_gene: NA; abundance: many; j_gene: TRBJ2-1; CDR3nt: TGTGCCAGTACCTCCGGAGGAAATGAGCAGTTCTTC; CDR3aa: CASTSGGNEQFF
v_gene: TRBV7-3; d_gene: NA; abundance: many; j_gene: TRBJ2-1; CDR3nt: TGTGCCAGCAGCTTAAATAGGGTACATGAGCAGTTCTTC; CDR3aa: CASSLNRVHEQFF
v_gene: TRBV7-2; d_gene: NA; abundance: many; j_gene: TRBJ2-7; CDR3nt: TGTGCCAGCAGCTCTCCAGGGACTGTTCAGTACGAGCAGTACTTC; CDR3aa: CASSSPGTVQYEQYF
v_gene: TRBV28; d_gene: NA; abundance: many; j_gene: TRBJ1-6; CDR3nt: TGTGCCAGCGGTGGGACGGGGAATTCACCCCTCCACTTT; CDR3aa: CASGGTGNSPLHF
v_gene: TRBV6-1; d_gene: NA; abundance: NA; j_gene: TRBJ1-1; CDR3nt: TGTGCCAGCAGTGAAGCGCTCTCGAACACTGAAGCTTTCTTT; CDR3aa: CASSEALSNTEAFF
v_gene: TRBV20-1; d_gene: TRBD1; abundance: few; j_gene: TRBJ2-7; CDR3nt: TGCAGTGCTAGCGGACGGACAGGTTACGAGCAGTACTTC; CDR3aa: CSASGRTGYEQYF
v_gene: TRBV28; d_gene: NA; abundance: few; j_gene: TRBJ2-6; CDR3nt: TGTGCCAGCAGTTTAGGAGGGAGGCCAGGGGCCAACGTCCTGACTTTC; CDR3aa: CASSLGGRPGANVLTF
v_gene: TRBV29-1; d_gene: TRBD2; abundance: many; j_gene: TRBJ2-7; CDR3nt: TGCAGCGTTGTATGGACTAGCGGTTCCTACGAGCAGTACTTC; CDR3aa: CSVVWTSGSYEQYF
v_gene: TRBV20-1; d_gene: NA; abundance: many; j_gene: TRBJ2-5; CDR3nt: TGCAGTGCTAGAGTAGACGGGGGAGTGAGGCAAGAGACCCAGTACTTC; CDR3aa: CSARVDGGVRQETQYF
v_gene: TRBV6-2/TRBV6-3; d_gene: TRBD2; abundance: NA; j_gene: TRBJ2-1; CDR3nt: TGTGCCAGCAGCTCCGGGACTAGTCCCTCCAATGAGCAGTTCTTC; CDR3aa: CASSSGTSPSNEQFF
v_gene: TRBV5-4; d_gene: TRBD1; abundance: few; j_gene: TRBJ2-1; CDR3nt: TGTGGGACAGGGAACCCTTCGCAATACAATGAGCAGTTCTTC; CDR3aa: CGTGNPSQYNEQFF
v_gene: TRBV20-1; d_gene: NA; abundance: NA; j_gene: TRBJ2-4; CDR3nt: TGCAGTGCTAGAGCCTATGGGGGGGCGTCGATAAACATTCAGTACTTC; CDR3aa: CSARAYGGASINIQYF
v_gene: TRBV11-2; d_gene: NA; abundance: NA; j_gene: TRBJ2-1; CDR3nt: TGTGCCAGCAGCCTCGAGGCGTGGTCCTACAATGAGCAGTTCTTC; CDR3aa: CASSLEAWSYNEQFF
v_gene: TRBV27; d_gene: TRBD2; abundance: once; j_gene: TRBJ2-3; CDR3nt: TGTGCCAGCAGGGCGACTAGCGGGAGGGCCACAGATACGCAGTATTTT; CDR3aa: CASRATSGRATDTQYF
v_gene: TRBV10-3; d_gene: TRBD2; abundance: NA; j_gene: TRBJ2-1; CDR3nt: TGTGCCATCAGGAGCGGGAGTTCCTACAATGAGCAGTTCTTC; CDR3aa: CAIRSGSSYNEQFF
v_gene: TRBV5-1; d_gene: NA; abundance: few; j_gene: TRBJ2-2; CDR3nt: TGCGCCAGCAGCTTGTTCGGGAGCGAGGGCGGGGAGCTGTTTTTT; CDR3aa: CASSLFGSEGGELFF
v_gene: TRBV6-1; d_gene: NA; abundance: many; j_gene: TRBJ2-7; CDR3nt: TGTGCCAGCAGTGAAGCTCCCTGGAACTCCTACGAGCAGTACTTC; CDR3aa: CASSEAPWNSYEQYF
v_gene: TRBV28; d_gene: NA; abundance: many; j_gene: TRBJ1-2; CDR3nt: TGTGCCAGCAGTTTATGGCGACAGAATTCTAACTATGGCTACACCTTC; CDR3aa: CASSLWRQNSNYGYTF
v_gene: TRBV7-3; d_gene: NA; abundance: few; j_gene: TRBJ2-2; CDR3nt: TGTGCCAGCAGCTTAAAGGGTCCGCACACCGGGGAGCTGTTTTTT; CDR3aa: CASSLKGPHTGELFF
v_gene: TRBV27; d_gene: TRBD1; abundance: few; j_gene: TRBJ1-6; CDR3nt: TGTGCCAGCACAAAATATGGGACAGATAATTCACCCCTCCACTTT; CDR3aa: CASTKYGTDNSPLHF
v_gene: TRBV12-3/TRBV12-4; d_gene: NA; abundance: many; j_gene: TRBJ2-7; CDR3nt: TGTGCCAGCAGTTTAGCGGGACGATACGAGCAGTACTTC; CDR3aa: CASSLAGRYEQYF
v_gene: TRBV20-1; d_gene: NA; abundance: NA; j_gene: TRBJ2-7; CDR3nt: TGCAGTGCTAGGGGCATTCAGGGGAGCGAGCAGTACTTC; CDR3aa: CSARGIQGSEQYF
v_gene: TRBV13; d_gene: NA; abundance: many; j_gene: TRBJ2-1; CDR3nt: TGTGCCAGCAGCCCCCCCTGGGGGAGCGAATCCTACAATGAGCAGTTCTTC; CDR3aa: CASSPPWGSESYNEQFF
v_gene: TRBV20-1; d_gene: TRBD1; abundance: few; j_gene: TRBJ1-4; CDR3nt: TGCAGTGCTAGGGACAGGGGAGAGGAAAAACTGTTTTTT; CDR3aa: CSARDRGEEKLFF
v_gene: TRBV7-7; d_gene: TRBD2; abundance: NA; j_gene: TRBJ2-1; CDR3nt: TGTGCTAGCAGCGCGCTAGCGGGGGAGTACAATGAGCAGTTCTTC; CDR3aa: CASSALAGEYNEQFF